The sequence of this T cell receptor (beta chain) was determined in a study of shared clonotypes between healthy human individuals. Broader study findings: Some naive CD4 clonotypes, 4% to 6%, turned up in common across several donors. Sampling used blood alone; tissue repertoires probably differ. Generation probabilities were higher for clonotypes shared across all four sorted-subset donors than for unshared ones.

A remark on this clone: Its cognate antigen is unknown. Other nucleotide sequences in the sample specify the same CDR3.

Each PCR replicate from the sorted subsets contained around 200 ng DNA, which is some 32,000 T cell genomes. Repertoires were generated with immunoSEQ multiplex PCR, while TCRdb's copy carries only in-frame clones and drops some. Here the sample spans about 510,000 clones, 90% to 96% being singletons. Trimming shortened V by 3 bases and J by 0 bases, and 9 bases separated the two germline ends. Germline CDR1 is SGHRS and CDR2 is YFSETQ. The CDR3 has 14 residues. The chain is built from TRBV5-1 and TRBJ1-1; TRBD1 is a possible D gene (6 bases). Sequenced material: naive CD4+ T cells sorted from blood. The subset denotes: CD45RA+ positively selected. This sequence was found in a woman aged 25-40 years in good health. The CDR3 loop is CASSSTGMNTEAFF. As DNA, the CDR3 is TGCGCCAGCAGCTCGACAGGTATGAACACTGAAGCTTTCTTT. The full variable domain, rest sourced from reference TRBV5-1 and TRBJ1-1, is KAGVTQTPRYLIKTRGQQVTLSCSPISGHRSVSWYQQTPGQGLQFLFEYFSETQRNKGNFPGRFSGRQFSNSRSEMNVSTLELGDSALYLCASSSTGMNTEAFFGQGTRLTVV.